This T cell receptor beta chain derives from a study of blood T cell repertoires in COVID-19. For the study at large: Specimens from acute and convalescent COVID-19 originated in the United States, Italy and Spain. In each case, the material was cDNA or gDNA derived from T cells, B-cell-depleted T cells, or PBMCs.

This CDR3 has 19 amino acids. V was pared by 3 bases and J by 1 base, with 11 bases of the junction left unmatched. Germline V gene sequence: CDR1 MNHEY, CDR2 SMNVEV (reference sequence). Authors' analysis steps: Nucleated cell number was recorded as an estimate derived from reference gene primer amplification. Using immunoSEQ multiplex PCR, the repertoire was profiled, and TCRdb retains in-frame clones only, with some absent. V, J and clone size are those of that table, while D and trimming were read from the DNA. The table has 35,000 to 45,000 clones, approximately 86% seen once. The chain uses TRBV27 and TRBJ2-2, with 10 positions matching TRBD2. The clonotype originates from a man in his 70s with acute or convalescent COVID-19. Material for sequencing was peripheral blood. The CDR3 bases are TGTGCCAGCAGTTTGCTAGCGGGAGCCGTCTTCCTGAACACCGGGGAGCTGTTTTTT. It yields the protein CASSLLAGAVFLNTGELFF.